This T cell receptor (beta chain) is drawn from a study of blood T cell repertoires in COVID-19 (dated by TCRdb to 2018 to 2020). General notes on the study: Samples from collaborators originated in the United States, Italy and Spain and spanned both the acute and convalescent phases of COVID-19. The sample metadata nearly always contained a de-identified subject ID, COVID-19 status, age in years and sex. The repertoires were released in a freely available public database intended as a resource for research on the immune response to SARS-CoV-2. The samples were drawn from two sources: the first 160 participants of the ongoing ImmuneRACE study, and 1,000 to 1,500 subjects contributed by 6 global collaborators. The prospective study material was composed of cDNA or gDNA derived from T cells, B-cell-depleted T cells, or PBMCs. Subjects who had been exposed to COVID-19, were actively infected with it, or had recovered from it provided the deeply sampled blood TCRbeta repertoires that made up the dataset. Where available, HLA class I and class II types were taken from metadata supplied by the sample provider and were not determined by assay-based typing. Beyond this particular receptor, the publication reports: Clinical and demographic metadata were provided uncurated, with the amount varying by source and participant.

Concerning this clone: It has no known antigen specificity. Base-call qualities are not available, and no considerably larger clone is one nucleotide away.

V and J are trimmed by 3 bases and 1 base, and the gene matches miss 9 bases of the junction. Based on the germline V gene, the CDR1 and CDR2 sequences are SGHRS and YFSETQ. Counted from cysteine to phenylalanine, this CDR3 has 16 amino acids. The sequence is cut down to CDR3 DNA, 48 bases in frame from base 1. The immunoSEQ Assay, a bias-controlled multiplex PCR, was used to amplify TCRbeta CDR3 regions from genomic DNA. The authors' analysis ran thus. Nucleated cell counts per sample were estimated from amplification of reference gene primers within the assay. Sequence reads were collapsed and filtered to measure the absolute abundance of every unique TCRbeta CDR3 rearrangement. Productive Simpson clonality was computed per sample as the square root of Simpson's diversity index over productive rearrangements. Drawn from immuneACCESS, this table holds only the in-frame rearrangements with V and J called that TCRdb kept. Clones are partly lost; checked studies trace under half to an unresolved V gene and leave the rest unexplained. V and J calls and clone size are given by that table; D and trimming were obtained from the DNA. For this sample there are approximately 230,000 clones; about 93% appear just once. 1.5% to 2% of the sample is in the top ten clones.

Participants in the prospective study were enrolled through a virtual design, were aged roughly 18 to 100 years, and lived in 24 United States geographic areas. To assign participants to cohorts, the prospective study relied on clinical history that participants themselves reported in a screening survey and a study questionnaire. Recovered participants in ImmuneRACE Cohort 3 were defined by two consecutive negative NP/OP PCR tests, clearance by a healthcare professional, or resolution of symptoms. In the prospective study, whole blood, serum and a nasopharyngeal or oropharyngeal swab were collected from each participant by mobile phlebotomists. Participants in the prospective study had the option to provide additional blood draws and questionnaires over a roughly 2-month period. Blood samples from the prospective study were shipped frozen or at room temperature prior to DNA extraction.

The sequencing sample was made of PBMCs or T cells enriched from blood (not recorded which). The sequence was collected from a woman between 18 and 30 years old who had recovered from COVID-19. The chain is assembled from TRBV5-1 and TRBJ2-7; 8 junctional bases match TRBD2. The DNA reads as follows: TGCGCCAGCAGCTCGAACCTCGGCGGGGGGTCCTACGAGCAGTACTTC. Protein translation: CASSSNLGGGSYEQYF.